This T cell receptor beta chain was identified in a study of T-cell reconstitution after alpha-beta-depleted transplantation in children. V gave up 7 bases and J gave up 6 bases, with 12 bases separating them. This CDR3 contains 11 residues. Germline V gives CDR1 SQVTM, CDR2 ANQGSEA. Preparation of the TCRbeta library involved a method that used unique molecular identifiers. TCRdb fed the PCR reads into MiXCR, producing one record per CDR3 protein. The data show over 550,000 distinct CDR3 sequences, about 10% seen once. V and J are TRBV29-1 and TRBJ1-2; tentative D call: TRBD1 (5 bases). This receptor was taken from a human donor who donated a stem cell graft to a child with acute myeloid leukemia. The material was PBMCs from the stem cell graft donor, obtained from the stem cell graft. The CDR3 sequence is CSESGPHGYTF. In DNA form, the CDR3 reads TGCAGCGAATCGGGACCCCATGGCTACACCTTC. The variable domain in full, completed from reference TRBV29-1 and TRBJ1-2, reads SAVISQKPSRDICQRGTSLTIQCQVDSQVTMMFWYRQQPGQSLTLIATANQGSEATYESGFVIDKFPISRPNLTFSTLTVSNMSPEDSSIYLCSESGPHGYTFGSGTRLTVV.